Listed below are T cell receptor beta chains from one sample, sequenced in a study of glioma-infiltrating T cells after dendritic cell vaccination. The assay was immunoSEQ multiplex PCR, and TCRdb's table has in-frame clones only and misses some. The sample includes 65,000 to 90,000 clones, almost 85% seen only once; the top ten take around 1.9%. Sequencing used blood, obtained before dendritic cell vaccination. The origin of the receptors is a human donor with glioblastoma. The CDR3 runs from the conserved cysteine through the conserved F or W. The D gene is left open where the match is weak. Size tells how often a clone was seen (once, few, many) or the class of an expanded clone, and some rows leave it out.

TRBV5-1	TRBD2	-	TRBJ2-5	CASSTGLAVRETQYF	TGCGCCAGCAGCACGGGACTAGCGGTTCGGGAGACCCAGTACTTC
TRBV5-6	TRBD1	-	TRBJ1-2	CASSQNSGQAIYGYTF	TGTGCCAGCAGCCAAAATTCGGGACAGGCCATCTATGGCTACACCTTC
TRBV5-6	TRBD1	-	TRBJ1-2	CASSLGQGNYGYTF	TGTGCCAGCAGCCTCGGACAGGGGAACTATGGCTACACCTTC
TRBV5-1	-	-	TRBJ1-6	CASSSAGGGAPLHF	TGCGCCAGCAGCTCCGCGGGGGGTGGGGCACCCCTCCACTTT
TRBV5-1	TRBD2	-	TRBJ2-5	CASSLSGGQETQYF	TGCGCCAGCAGCTTGAGCGGGGGTCAAGAGACCCAGTACTTC
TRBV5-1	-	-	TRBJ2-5	CASSLAGGGETQYF	TGCGCCAGCAGCTTGGCCGGTGGGGGGGAGACCCAGTACTTC
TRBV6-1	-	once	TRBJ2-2	CASSETWAGLRSDTGELFF	TGTGCCAGCAGTGAGACGTGGGCAGGGTTAAGGTCAGACACCGGGGAGCTGTTTTTT
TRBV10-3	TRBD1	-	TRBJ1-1	CAISRSETGEKAMNTEAFF	TGTGCCATCAGTCGATCAGAAACAGGGGAGAAAGCCATGAACACTGAAGCTTTCTTT
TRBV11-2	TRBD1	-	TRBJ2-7	CASSPDRVSYEQYF	TGTGCCAGCAGCCCCGACAGGGTCTCCTACGAGCAGTACTTC
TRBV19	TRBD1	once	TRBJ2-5	CASSNDRDTGETQYF	TGTGCCAGTAGTAACGACAGGGATACGGGGGAGACCCAGTACTTC
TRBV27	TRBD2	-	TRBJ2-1	CASRGRLAPNEQFF	TGTGCCAGCAGAGGAAGACTAGCCCCCAATGAGCAGTTCTTC
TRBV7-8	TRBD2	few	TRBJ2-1	CASSLTSGDIYEQFF	TGTGCCAGCAGTTTGACTAGCGGAGACATCTATGAGCAGTTCTTC
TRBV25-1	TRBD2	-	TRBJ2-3	CASSDRTSGGARDTQYF	TGTGCCAGCAGTGATAGGACTAGCGGGGGGGCCAGGGATACGCAGTATTTT
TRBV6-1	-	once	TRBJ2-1	CASSESRSNPYNEQFF	TGTGCCAGCAGCGAAAGCCGGTCTAACCCCTACAATGAGCAGTTCTTC
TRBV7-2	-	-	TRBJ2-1	CASSSTDRYNEQFF	TGTGCCAGCAGCTCCACGGACAGATACAATGAGCAGTTCTTC
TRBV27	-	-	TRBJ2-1	CASSLRAGEQFF	TGTGCCAGCAGTTTGAGAGCCGGTGAGCAGTTCTTC
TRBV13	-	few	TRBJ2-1	CASSSPSLIRDNEQFF	TGTGCCAGCAGCTCCCCAAGCTTGATCCGCGACAATGAGCAGTTCTTC
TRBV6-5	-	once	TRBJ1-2	CASSYGGVYGYTF	TGTGCCAGCAGTTACGGGGGGGTCTATGGCTACACCTTC
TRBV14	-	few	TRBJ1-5	CASSQGGWYQPQHF	TGTGCCAGCAGCCAAGGAGGTTGGTATCAGCCCCAGCATTTT